The 3 T cell receptor beta chains below come from one sample, sequenced in a study of Ad26.COV2.S vaccination and SARS-CoV-2 variants. As to treatment: about 20 received Ad26.COV2.S at low or high dose, single or two shots; 5 received placebo; per-sample allocation not given. It was on day 63 after the first vaccine or placebo injection that samples were taken. Only in-frame clones appear in the TCRdb table, and some are missing; sequencing was by immunoSEQ multiplex PCR. The sample holds a few hundred thousand clones; 90% are singletons and the top ten take roughly 4%. Sequencing used peripheral blood, obtained in a trial of Ad26.COV2.S vaccine versus placebo. The receptors derive from a person aged 18 to 59 who received the Ad26.COV2.S COVID-19 vaccine or a placebo.

The chain employs TRBV28 and TRBJ2-4, with 10 bases fitting TRBD2. The ends lost 4 bases at V and 2 bases at J; junction bases unmatched: 8. Germline values: CDR1 MDHEN, CDR2 SYDVKM. The CDR3 covers 17 residues. The CDR3 region is CASSYRLAGVTKNIQYF. For the CDR3, the DNA is TGTGCCAGCAGTTACCGGCTAGCGGGAGTAACCAAAAACATTCAGTACTTC. Combining the CDR3 with reference TRBV28 and TRBJ2-4 gives the whole variable domain DVKVTQSSRYLVKRTGEKVFLECVQDMDHENMFWYRQDPGLGLRLIYFSYDVKMKEKGDIPEGYSVSREKKERFSLILESASTNQTSMYLCASSYRLAGVTKNIQYFGAGTRLSVL.

This sequence joins TRBV4-1 and TRBJ1-1; no definite D call. CDR3 length: 14 residues. The ends were cut back, 0 bases at V and 2 bases at J, with 7 bases in the middle. Looked up from germline, CDR1 is MGHRA and CDR2 is YSYEKL. CDR3 DNA: TGCGCCAGCAGCCAAGAAGGGCAAAACACTGAAGCTTTCTTT. Amino acids: CASSQEGQNTEAFF.

The chain is built from TRBV29-1 and TRBJ2-4, with unresolved D. Trimming left V 7 bases short and J 3 bases short, with 16 bases between. Germline V gene lookup returns CDR1 SQVTM and CDR2 ANQGSEA. This CDR3 is built from 14 residues. The CDR3 is CSARAPEDKNIQYF. The CDR3 bases are TGCAGCGCCCGGGCCCCCGAGGACAAAAACATTCAGTACTTC.